This TCR beta chain was obtained from a study of regulatory T cells in long-lasting Graves disease. Findings and caveats of the study: TRBV28 was favored in persistent disease, as were TRBJ1-2 and TRBJ2-5. Newly diagnosed patients had higher TCR diversity than persistent Graves' patients did.

Germline V gene lookup returns CDR1 SGDLS and CDR2 YYNGEE. J gave up 4 bases and V 2 bases, and 3 bases lay outside the gene matches. The CDR3 runs 15 residues. This clonotype showed up just a few times. Its target is unknown. Construction of the TCR beta libraries employed iRepertoire HTBI primers in conjunction with Arm-PCR of CDR3 regions. TCRdb used MiXCR to reprocess the multiplex PCR reads, holding one entry per CDR3 protein. The repertoire consists of under 450,000 distinct CDR3 sequences, with about 25% occurring once and the leading ten covering approximately 25%. Sample time point: persistent/refractory GD, antithyroid drugs over 5 years with positive TRAb. Extracted RNA from PBMCs served as the source of the TCR library.

The input for sequencing was peripheral blood mononuclear cells (PBMCs), taken when the disease was refractory, from a patient treated with antithyroid drugs. The origin of this receptor is a female donor with Graves disease. V gene TRBV9 combines with J gene TRBJ1-6; 7 positions agree with TRBD1. In nucleotides, the CDR3 is TGTGCCAGCAGCGTTAAGGGGGCTTATAATTCACCCCTCCACTTT. Translated, it gives CASSVKGAYNSPLHF.